This entry features one T cell receptor beta chain sequence. Its antigen remains unknown. This sample was taken from a study of cytomegalovirus exposure and HLA in healthy donors. General study results and limits: Altogether, some 170 TCR beta chains were recorded as cytomegalovirus-associated. There were a few CMV-associated chains whose specificity for CMV antigens was confirmed in vitro.

CDR1 is SGHNT, CDR2 YENEEA, per germline. Trimming removed 1 base from V and 5 bases from J; junction bases left unmatched: 9. CDR3 length: 16 amino acids. Produced via immunoSEQ multiplex PCR; TCRdb's table is partial and in-frame only. The sample includes around 100,000 clones, less than 95% of them seen just once. J is TRBJ2-3 and V is TRBV11-3, with TRBD1 identical over 7 bases. The sequence was obtained from a woman younger than 35 in good health and CMV-seronegative. Source material: PBMCs. Written as DNA, the CDR3 is TGTGCCAGCAGCTTAGGGGCAGGGGGTCGTCAAGATACGCAGTATTTT. Translated, it gives CASSLGAGGRQDTQYF. The full variable domain, its missing parts supplied by reference TRBV11-3 and TRBJ2-3, is EAGVVQSPRYKIIEKKQPVAFWCNPISGHNTLYWYLQNLGQGPELLIRYENEEAVDDSQLPKDRFSAERLKGVDSTLKIQPAELGDSAVYLCASSLGAGGRQDTQYFGPGTRLTVL.